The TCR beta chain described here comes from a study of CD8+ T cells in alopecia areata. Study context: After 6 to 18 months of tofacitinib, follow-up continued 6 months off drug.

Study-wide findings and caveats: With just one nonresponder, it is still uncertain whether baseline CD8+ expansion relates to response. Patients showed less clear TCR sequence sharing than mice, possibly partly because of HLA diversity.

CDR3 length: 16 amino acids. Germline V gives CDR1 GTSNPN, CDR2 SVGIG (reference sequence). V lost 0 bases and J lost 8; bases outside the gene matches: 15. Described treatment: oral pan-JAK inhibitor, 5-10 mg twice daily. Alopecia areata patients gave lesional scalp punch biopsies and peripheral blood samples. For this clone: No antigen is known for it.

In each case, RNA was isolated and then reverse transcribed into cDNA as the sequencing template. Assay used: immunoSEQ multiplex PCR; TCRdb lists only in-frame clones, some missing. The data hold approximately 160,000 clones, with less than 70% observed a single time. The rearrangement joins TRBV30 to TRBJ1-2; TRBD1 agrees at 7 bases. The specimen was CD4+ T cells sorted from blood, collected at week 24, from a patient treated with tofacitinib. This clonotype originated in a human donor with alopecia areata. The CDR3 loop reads CAWSVTGTALGSGYTF. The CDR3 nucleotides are TGTGCCTGGAGTGTGACCGGGACAGCTTTAGGAAGCGGCTACACCTTC. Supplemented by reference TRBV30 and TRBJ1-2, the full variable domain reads SQTIHQWPATLVQPVGSPLSLECTVEGTSNPNLYWYRQAAGRGLQLLFYSVGIGQISSEVPQNLSASRPQDRQFILSSKKLLLSDSGFYLCAWSVTGTALGSGYTFGSGTRLTVV.